Presented here are 5 T cell receptor beta chains from one specimen sequenced in a study of blood T cell repertoires in COVID-19. Some clones are missing from TCRdb's copy, which holds only in-frame ones; the method was immunoSEQ multiplex PCR. The sample shows more than 250,000 clones, 90% of them seen only once. The sequenced material came from PBMCs or T cells enriched from blood (not recorded which). The receptors come from a woman in her late teens or twenties with acute COVID-19.

The chain uses TRBV7-9 and TRBJ2-7, with D possibly matching TRBD2 (6 bases). The CDR3 has 15 residues. Germline CDR1 and CDR2: SEHNR and FQNEAQ (reference sequence). Trimming took 1 base from V and 6 from J, leaving 16 bases between them. CDR3 loop: CASSLVGGPPGEQYF. The CDR3 nucleotides are TGTGCCAGCAGCTTAGTGGGAGGTCCTCCGGGCGAGCAGTACTTC.

This clone was seen just once. The chain has TRBV4-1 and TRBJ1-2, with 8 positions matching TRBD1. The CDR3 spans 17 residues. Germline V gene sequence: CDR1 MGHRA, CDR2 YSYEKL. V lost 3 bases and J lost 8; bases outside the gene matches: 17. Here the CDR3 reads CASSQPGPGTGSSGYTF. The DNA of the CDR3 is TGCGCCAGCAGCCAGCCGGGTCCCGGGACAGGATCATCAGGCTACACCTTC.

This CDR3 is CATSRGRELFF. The CDR3 DNA reads as TGTGCCACCAGTCGTGGCCGGGAGCTGTTTTTT. V is TRBV24-1 and J is TRBJ2-2, with no clear D. In germline, CDR1 is KGHDR, CDR2 SFDVKD. Trimming removed 6 bases from V and 9 bases from J, with 7 bases in between. The CDR3 extends over 11 amino acids.

The V call is TRBV28, the J call TRBJ2-5; weak D call: TRBD1 (7 bases). There are 15 residues in the CDR3. CDR1 and CDR2 (germline): MDHEN, SYDVKM. Trimming left V 6 bases short and J 5 bases short, with 19 bases between. The CDR3 reads CASRVSDRAGETQYF. The CDR3 region has the DNA TGTGCCAGCAGAGTTTCAGACAGGGCGGGGGAGACCCAGTACTTC.

The chain combines TRBV28 with TRBJ1-6; 8 bases map to TRBD1. V lost 5 bases to trimming and J lost 9 bases; unmatched junction nucleotides: 12. The germline V gene has CDR1 MDHEN and CDR2 SYDVKM. This CDR3 spans 16 amino acids. The CDR3 DNA reads as TGTGCCAGCAGTCCTCCGGTCCAGGGGGCTGTTTCACCCCTCCACTTT. This gives the protein CASSPPVQGAVSPLHF.